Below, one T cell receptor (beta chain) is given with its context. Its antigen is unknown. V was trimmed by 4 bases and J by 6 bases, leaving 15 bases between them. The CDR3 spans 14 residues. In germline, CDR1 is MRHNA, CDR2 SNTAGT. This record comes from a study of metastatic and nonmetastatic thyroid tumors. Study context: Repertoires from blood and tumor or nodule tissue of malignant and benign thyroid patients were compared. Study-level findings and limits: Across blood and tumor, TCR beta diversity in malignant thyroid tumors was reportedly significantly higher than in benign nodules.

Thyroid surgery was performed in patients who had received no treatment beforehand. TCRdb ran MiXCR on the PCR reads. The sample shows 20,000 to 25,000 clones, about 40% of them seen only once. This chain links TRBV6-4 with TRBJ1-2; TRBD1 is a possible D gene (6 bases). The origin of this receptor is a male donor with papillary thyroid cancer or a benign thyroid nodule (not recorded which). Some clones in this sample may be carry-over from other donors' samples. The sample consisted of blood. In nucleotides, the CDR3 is TGTGCCAGCAGTGCCACAGGGAGTGGGGATGGCTACACCTTC. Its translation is CASSATGSGDGYTF.